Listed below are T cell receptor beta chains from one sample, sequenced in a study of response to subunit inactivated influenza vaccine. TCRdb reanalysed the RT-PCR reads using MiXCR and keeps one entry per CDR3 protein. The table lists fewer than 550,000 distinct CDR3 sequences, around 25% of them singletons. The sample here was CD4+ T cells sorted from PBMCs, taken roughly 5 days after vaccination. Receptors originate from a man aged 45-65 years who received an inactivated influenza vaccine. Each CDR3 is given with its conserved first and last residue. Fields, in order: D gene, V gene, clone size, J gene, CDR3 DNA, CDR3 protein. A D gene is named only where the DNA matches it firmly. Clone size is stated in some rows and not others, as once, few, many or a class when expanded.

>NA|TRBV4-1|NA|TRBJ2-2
TGCGCCAGCAGCCAAGCCCCTGGCAGGAACACCGGGGAGCTGTTTTTT
CASSQAPGRNTGELFF
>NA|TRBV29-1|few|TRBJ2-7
TGCAGCGTTGCCCCGGACAGTTCACCCTACGAGCAGTACTTC
CSVAPDSSPYEQYF
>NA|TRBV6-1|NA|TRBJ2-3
TGTGCCAGCAGTGAAGTTGGAGGCACAGATACGCAGTATTTT
CASSEVGGTDTQYF
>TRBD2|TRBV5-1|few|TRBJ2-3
TGCGCCACCACTCCAGCGGGGGGCACAGATACGCAGTATTTT
CATTPAGGTDTQYF
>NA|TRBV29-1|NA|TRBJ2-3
TGCAGCGTAAAGACAACCCAATTGACAGATACGCAGTATTTT
CSVKTTQLTDTQYF
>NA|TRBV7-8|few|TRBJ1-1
TGTGCCAGCAGCTTAGGCCAAGGCAGGATAACTGAAGCTTTCTTT
CASSLGQGRITEAFF
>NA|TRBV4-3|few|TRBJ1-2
TGCGCCAGCAGCCAAGATCCGGGGGGAAGGCGCTACACCTTC
CASSQDPGGRRYTF
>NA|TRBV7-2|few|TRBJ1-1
TGTGCCAGCAGCTTAGAGGATTGGCGGGGAGAAGCTTTCTTT
CASSLEDWRGEAFF
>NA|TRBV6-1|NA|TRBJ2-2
TGTGCCAGCAGGGGGAAGGAATACAACACCGGGGAGCTGTTTTTT
CASRGKEYNTGELFF
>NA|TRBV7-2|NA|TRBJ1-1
TGTGCCAGCAGACCCGGACATTTTTTAACAAGTGAAGCTTTCTTT
CASRPGHFLTSEAFF
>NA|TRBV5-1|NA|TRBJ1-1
TGCGCCAGCAGCCCCTTGAACAGGGCGAACACTGAAGCTTTCTTT
CASSPLNRANTEAFF
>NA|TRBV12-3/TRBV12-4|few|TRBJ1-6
TGTGCCAGCAGTTTCCAGTCGGGGCTCCTCCACTTT
CASSFQSGLLHF
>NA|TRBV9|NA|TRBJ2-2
TGTGCCAGCAGCGTAGCCCCTCTGGGGGTTAACGGGGAGCTGTTTTTT
CASSVAPLGVNGELFF
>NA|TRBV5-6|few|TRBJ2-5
TGTGCCAGCAGCTTGCATCTCCCGGGCAAGGAGACCCAGTACTTC
CASSLHLPGKETQYF
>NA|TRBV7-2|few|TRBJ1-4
TGTGCCAGCAGCTTCCAGGGCTCAGGAAAACTGTTTTTT
CASSFQGSGKLFF
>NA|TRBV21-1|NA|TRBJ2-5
TGTGCCAGCAGAGAAATAGGCCTAGCTGGAGAGACCCAGTACTTC
CASREIGLAGETQYF
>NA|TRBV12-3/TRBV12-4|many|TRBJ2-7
TGTGCCAGCAGTTTTTCAGGATTTATCGAGCAGTACTTC
CASSFSGFIEQYF
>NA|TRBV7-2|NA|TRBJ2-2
TGTGCCAGCAGCTTAGGCAGGCGGGACACCGGGGAGCTGTTTTTT
CASSLGRRDTGELFF
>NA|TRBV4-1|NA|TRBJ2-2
TGCGCCAGCAGCCAAAGGAGGACCATGGCGGGCCCGCGGAACACCGGGGAGCTGTTTTTT
CASSQRRTMAGPRNTGELFF
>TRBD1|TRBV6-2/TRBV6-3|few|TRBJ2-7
TGTGCCAGCACCTGGGGACAGGGGGCGTCCTACGAGCAGTACTTC
CASTWGQGASYEQYF
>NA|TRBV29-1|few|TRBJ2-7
TGCAGCGCTACCGACGGACTGGGCGGCTACGAGCAGTACTTC
CSATDGLGGYEQYF
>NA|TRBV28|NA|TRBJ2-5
TGTGCCAGCAGCTATGACAGGTGGAAGGTCCAAGAGACCCAGTACTTC
CASSYDRWKVQETQYF
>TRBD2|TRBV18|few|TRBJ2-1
TGTGCCAGCTCAGGGGTGGCGGGAGTCTACAATGAGCAGTTCTTC
CASSGVAGVYNEQFF
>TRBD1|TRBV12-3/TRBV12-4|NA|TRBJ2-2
TGTGCCGGAAAAGTGGGGACAGGGAACACCGGGGAGCTGTTTTTT
CAGKVGTGNTGELFF
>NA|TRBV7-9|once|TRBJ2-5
TGTGCCAGCAGCCGTCGCATAACCCAGTACTTC
CASSRRITQYF
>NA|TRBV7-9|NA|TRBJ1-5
TGTGCCAGCAGCTTAGGGAGCGATCAGCCCCAGCATTTT
CASSLGSDQPQHF
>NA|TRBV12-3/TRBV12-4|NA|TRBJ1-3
TGTGCCAGCAGTTTGCGAAGAGGGGGAAACACCATATATTTT
CASSLRRGGNTIYF
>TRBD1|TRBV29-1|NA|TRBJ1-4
TGCAGCGGTGGACAGGTTGGGGAAAAACTGTTTTTT
CSGGQVGEKLFF
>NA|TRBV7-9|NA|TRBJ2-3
TGTGCCAGCAGCTTTTCTGGACCGAGAACAGATACGCAGTATTTT
CASSFSGPRTDTQYF
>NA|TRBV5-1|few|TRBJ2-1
TGCGCCAGCAGCTTGGCCGGGAAAAGTAGAAGTGAGCAGTTCTTC
CASSLAGKSRSEQFF
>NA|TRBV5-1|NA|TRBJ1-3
TGCGCCAGCAGCTCGGGACACGGAAACACCATATATTTT
CASSSGHGNTIYF
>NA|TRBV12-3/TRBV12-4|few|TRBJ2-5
TGTGCCAGCAGCCATGGGGGGCCGAAGACCCAGTACTTC
CASSHGGPKTQYF
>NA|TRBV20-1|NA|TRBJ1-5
TGCAGTGCTAGACGCTCGGGGAAGCCCCAGCATTTT
CSARRSGKPQHF